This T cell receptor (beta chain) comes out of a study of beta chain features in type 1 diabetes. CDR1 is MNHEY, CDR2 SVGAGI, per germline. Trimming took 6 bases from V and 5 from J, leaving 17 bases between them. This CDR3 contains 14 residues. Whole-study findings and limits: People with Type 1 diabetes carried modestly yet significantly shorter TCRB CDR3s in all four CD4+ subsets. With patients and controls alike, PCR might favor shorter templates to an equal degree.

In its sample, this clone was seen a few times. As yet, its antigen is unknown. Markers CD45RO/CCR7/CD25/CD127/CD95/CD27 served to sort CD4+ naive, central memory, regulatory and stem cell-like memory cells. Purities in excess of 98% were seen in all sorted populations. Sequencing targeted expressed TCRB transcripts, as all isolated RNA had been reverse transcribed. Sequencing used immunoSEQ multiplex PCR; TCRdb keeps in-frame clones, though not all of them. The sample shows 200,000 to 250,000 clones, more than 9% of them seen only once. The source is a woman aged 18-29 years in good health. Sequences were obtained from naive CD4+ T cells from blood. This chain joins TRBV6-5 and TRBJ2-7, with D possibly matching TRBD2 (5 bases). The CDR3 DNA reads TGTGCCAGCAGCCCATCAAGGAGGATCCACGAGCAGTACTTC. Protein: CASSPSRRIHEQYF.